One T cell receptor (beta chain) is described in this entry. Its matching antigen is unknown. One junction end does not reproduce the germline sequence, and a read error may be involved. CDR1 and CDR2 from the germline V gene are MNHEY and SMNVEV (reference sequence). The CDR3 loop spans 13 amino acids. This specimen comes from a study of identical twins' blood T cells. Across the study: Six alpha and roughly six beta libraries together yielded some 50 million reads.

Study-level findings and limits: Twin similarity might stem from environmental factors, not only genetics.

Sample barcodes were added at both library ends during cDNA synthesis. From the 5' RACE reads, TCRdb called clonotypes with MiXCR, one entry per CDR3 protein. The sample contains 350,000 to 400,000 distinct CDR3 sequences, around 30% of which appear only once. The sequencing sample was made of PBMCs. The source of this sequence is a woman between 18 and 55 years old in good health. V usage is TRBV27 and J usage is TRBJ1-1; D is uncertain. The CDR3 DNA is TGTACCAGCAGTTCTGGACCAGTAGGAGAAGCTTTCTTT. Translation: CTSSSGPVGEAFF.